The TCR beta chain described here comes from a study of blood T cell repertoires in COVID-19 (dated by TCRdb to the early 2020s). Background on the whole study: Collaborator samples came from the United States, Italy and Spain and covered acute and convalescent phases of COVID-19. The material from the prospective study consisted of cDNA or gDNA derived from T cells, B-cell-depleted T cells, or PBMCs. Deeply sampled blood TCRbeta repertoires from subjects exposed to, actively infected with, or recovered from COVID-19 were included in the dataset. A freely available public database, intended as a resource for researchers studying the immune response to SARS-CoV-2, is where the repertoires were released. Samples came from the ongoing ImmuneRACE study (first 160 participants) plus 1,254 subjects from 6 global collaborators. A de-identified subject ID, COVID-19 status, age in years and sex were almost always included in the sample metadata. Where available, HLA class I and class II types were taken from metadata supplied by the sample provider and were not determined by assay-based typing. General conclusions and limits of the study: Clinical and demographic metadata were provided uncurated, with the amount varying by source and participant.

The immunoSEQ Assay, a bias-controlled multiplex PCR, was used to amplify TCRbeta CDR3 regions from genomic DNA. The authors processed their data as follows. Nucleated cell counts per sample were estimated from amplification of reference gene primers within the assay. Sequence reads were collapsed and filtered to measure the absolute abundance of every unique TCRbeta CDR3 rearrangement. For each sample, productive Simpson clonality was calculated as the square root of Simpson's diversity index over productive rearrangements. This immuneACCESS table, as held by TCRdb, lists in-frame sequences with V and J called but not all clones. Of the missing ones, under half trace to an unresolved V gene in checked studies; the others have no known cause. V, J and clone size derive from that table, while D and trimming were established from the DNA sequence. This sample gives around 230,000 clones in total; roughly 87% of them show up just once. 10% of the sample is held by the ten biggest clonotypes.

The germline V gene (reference sequence) sets CDR1 to MNHEY and CDR2 to SMNVEV. V and J are trimmed by 2 bases and 5 bases, and the gene matches miss 6 bases of the junction. The cysteine opens and the phenylalanine closes a CDR3 of 17 amino acids. Only the CDR3 part of the read is kept: 51 bases, read in frame from the first base. As regards this clone: The clone's antigen remains unknown. Per-base quality was not reported, and no clone a single base away is much larger than it.

Enrolling through a virtual design, the prospective study's participants ranged in age from roughly 18 to 89 years and lived across 24 United States geographic areas. Cohort assignment in the prospective study relied on participant-reported clinical history from a screening survey and a study questionnaire. Each participant in the prospective study had whole blood, serum and a nasopharyngeal or oropharyngeal swab collected by mobile phlebotomists. Prospective study participants could optionally give additional blood draws and questionnaires over a roughly 2-month period. Blood samples from the prospective study were shipped frozen or at room temperature prior to DNA extraction.

The sample consisted of PBMCs or T cells enriched from blood (not recorded which). The V and J segments used are TRBV27 and TRBJ2-1, and 13 junction bases match TRBD2. This TCR was recovered from a man younger than 35 with acute COVID-19. The nucleotides are TGTGCCAGCAGTTTAAGGGGGACTAGCGGGAACAACAATGAGCAGTTCTTC. It is translated as CASSLRGTSGNNNEQFF.